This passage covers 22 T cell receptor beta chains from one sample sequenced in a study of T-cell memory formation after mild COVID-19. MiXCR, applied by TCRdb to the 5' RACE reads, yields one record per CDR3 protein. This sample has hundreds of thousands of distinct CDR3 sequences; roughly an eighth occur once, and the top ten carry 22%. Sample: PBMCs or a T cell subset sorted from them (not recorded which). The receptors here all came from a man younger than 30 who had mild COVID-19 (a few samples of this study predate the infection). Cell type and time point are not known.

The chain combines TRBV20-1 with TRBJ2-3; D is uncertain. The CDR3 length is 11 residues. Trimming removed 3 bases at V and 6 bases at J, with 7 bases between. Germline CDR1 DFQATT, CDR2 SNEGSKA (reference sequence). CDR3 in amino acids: CSARMVDTQYF. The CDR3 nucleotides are TGCAGTGCTAGGATGGTGGATACGCAGTATTTT.

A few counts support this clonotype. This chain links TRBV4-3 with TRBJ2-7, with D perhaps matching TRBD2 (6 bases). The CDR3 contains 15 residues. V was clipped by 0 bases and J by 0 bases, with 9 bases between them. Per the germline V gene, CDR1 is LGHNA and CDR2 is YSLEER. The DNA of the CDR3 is TGCGCCAGCAGCCAAGATGTGCGGGGCTCCTACGAGCAGTACTTC. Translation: CASSQDVRGSYEQYF.

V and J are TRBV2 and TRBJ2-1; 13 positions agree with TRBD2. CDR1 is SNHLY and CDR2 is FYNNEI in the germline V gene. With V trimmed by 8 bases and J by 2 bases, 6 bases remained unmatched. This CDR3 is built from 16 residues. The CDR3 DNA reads TGTGCCAGCTCAAGACTAGCGGGGGGTACCTACAATGAGCAGTTCTTC. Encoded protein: CASSRLAGGTYNEQFF.

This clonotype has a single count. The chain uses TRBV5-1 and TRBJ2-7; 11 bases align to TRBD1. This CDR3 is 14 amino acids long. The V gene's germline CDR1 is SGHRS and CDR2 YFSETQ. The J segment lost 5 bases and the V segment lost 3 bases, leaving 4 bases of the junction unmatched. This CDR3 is CASSSGQGENEQYV. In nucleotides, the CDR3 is TGCGCCAGCAGCTCGGGACAGGGGGAGAACGAGCAGTACGTC.

CDR3 nucleotide sequence: TGCGCCAGCAGCCAAGAGGGGGTCTTTACCCCCGGAGGGACAGGGGGCCGGGACACTGAAGCTTTCTTT. Protein: CASSQEGVFTPGGTGGRDTEAFF. V is TRBV4-1 and J is TRBJ1-1, with 12 nucleotides matching TRBD1. Germline-derived CDR1 and CDR2 are MGHRA and YSYEKL. CDR3 length: 23 residues. V dropped 0 bases and J dropped 3; count of bases not matched to a gene: 23.

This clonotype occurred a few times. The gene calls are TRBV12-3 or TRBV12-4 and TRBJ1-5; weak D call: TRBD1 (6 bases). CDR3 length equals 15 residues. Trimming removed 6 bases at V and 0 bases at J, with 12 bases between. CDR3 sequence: CASSRQGNSNQPQHF. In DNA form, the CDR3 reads TGTGCCAGCAGCCGTCAGGGGAATAGCAATCAGCCCCAGCATTTT.

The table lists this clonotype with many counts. CDR3 bases: TGTGCCAGCAGTTACCCTCAGGGCGGGCAGTACGTC. It translates to CASSYPQGGQYV. This chain joins TRBV6-6 and TRBJ2-7, with D tentatively TRBD1 (5 bases). Germline V CDR1 and CDR2: MNHNY, SVGAGI (reference sequence). The CDR3 runs to 12 residues. V lost 2 bases and J 9 bases, leaving 11 bases between the germline ends.

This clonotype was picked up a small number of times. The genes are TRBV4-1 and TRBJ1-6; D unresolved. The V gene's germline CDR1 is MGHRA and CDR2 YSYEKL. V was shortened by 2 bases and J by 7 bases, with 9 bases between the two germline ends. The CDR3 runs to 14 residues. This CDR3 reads CASSQRLGNSPLHF. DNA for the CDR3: TGCGCCAGCAGCCAAAGACTGGGAAATTCACCCCTCCACTTT.

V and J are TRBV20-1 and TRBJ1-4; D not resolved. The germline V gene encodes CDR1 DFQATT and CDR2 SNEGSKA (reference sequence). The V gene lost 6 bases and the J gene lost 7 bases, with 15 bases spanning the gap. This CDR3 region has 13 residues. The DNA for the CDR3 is TGCAGTGCCCCGGGGTCGGAAGGTGAAAAACTGTTTTTT. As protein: CSAPGSEGEKLFF.

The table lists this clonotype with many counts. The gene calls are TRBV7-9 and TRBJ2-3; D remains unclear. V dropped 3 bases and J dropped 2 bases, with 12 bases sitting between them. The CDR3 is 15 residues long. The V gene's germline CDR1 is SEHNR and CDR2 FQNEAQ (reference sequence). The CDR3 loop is CASSFDVYHTDTQYF. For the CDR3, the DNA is TGTGCCAGCAGCTTTGATGTCTACCACACAGATACGCAGTATTTT.

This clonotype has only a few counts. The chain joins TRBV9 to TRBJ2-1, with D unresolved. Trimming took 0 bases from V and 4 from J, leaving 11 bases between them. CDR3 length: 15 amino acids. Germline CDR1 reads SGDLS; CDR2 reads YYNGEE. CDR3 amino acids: CASSVGGRSYNEQFF. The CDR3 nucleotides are TGTGCCAGCAGCGTAGGAGGCAGGAGTTACAATGAGCAGTTCTTC.

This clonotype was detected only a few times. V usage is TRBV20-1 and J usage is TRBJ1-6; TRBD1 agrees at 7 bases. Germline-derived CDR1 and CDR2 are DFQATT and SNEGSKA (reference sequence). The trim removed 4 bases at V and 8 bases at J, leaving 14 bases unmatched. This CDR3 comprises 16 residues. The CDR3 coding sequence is TGCAGTGCTATTGACGAGGGGGCAGGGCGTGATTCACCCCTCCACTTT. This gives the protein CSAIDEGAGRDSPLHF.

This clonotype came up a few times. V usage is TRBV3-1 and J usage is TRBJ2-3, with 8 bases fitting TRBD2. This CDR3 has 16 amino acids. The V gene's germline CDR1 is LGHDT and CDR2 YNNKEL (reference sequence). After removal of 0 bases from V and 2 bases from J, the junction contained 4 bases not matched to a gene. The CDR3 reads CASSQESTSDTDTQYF. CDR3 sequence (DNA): TGTGCCAGCAGCCAAGAGTCGACTAGCGACACAGATACGCAGTATTTT.

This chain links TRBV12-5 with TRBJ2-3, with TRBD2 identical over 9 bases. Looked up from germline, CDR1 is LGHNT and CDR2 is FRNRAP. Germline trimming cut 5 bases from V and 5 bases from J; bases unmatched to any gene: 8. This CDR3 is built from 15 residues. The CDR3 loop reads CASGPPERGEDTQYF. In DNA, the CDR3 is TGTGCTAGTGGTCCTCCTGAGCGGGGGGAAGATACGCAGTATTTT. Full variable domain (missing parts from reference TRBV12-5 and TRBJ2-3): DARVTQTPRHKVTEMGQEVTMRCQPILGHNTVFWYRQTMMQGLELLAYFRNRAPLDDSGMPKDRFSAEMPDATLATLKIQPSEPRDSAVYFCASGPPERGEDTQYFGPGTRLTVL.

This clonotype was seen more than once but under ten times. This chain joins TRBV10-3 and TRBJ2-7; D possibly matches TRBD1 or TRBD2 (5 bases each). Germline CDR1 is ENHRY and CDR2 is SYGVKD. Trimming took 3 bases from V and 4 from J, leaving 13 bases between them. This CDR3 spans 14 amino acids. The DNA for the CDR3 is TGTGCCATCAGTGACACCGGGACGGTATACGAGCAGTACTTC. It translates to CAISDTGTVYEQYF.

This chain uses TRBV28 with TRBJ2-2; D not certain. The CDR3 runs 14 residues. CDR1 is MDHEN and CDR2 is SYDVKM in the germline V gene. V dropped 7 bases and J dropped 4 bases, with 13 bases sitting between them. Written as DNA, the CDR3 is TGTGCCAGCAAAGAGTATACAATCACCGGGGAGCTGTTTTTT. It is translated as CASKEYTITGELFF. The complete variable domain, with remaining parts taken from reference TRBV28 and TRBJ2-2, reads DVKVTQSSRYLVKRTGEKVFLECVQDMDHENMFWYRQDPGLGLRLIYFSYDVKMKEKGDIPEGYSVSREKKERFSLILESASTNQTSMYLCASKEYTITGELFFGEGSRLTVL.

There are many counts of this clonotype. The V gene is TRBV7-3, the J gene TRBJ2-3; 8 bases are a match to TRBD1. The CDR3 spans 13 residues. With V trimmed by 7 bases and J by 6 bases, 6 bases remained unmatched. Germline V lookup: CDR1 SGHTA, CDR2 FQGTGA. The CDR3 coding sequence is TGTGCCAGCAAGGACAGGGTCTCTGATACGCAGTATTTT. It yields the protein CASKDRVSDTQYF.

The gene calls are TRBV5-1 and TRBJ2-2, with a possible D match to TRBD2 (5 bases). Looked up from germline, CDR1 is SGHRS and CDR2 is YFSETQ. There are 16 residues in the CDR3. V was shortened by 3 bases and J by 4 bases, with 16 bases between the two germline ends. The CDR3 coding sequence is TGCGCCAGCAGCTCGCTCGTCGCCCGGGGCACCGGGGAGCTGTTTTTT. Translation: CASSSLVARGTGELFF.

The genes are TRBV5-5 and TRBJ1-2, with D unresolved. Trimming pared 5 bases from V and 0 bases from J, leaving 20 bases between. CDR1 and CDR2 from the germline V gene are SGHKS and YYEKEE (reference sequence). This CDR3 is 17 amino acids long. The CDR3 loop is CASRLSTPRRANYGYTF. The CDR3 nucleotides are TGTGCCAGCAGATTGTCTACCCCAAGGAGGGCTAACTATGGCTACACCTTC.

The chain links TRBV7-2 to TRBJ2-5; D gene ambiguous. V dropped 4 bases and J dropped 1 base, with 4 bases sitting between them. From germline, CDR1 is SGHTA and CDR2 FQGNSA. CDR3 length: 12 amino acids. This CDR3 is CASSYAQETQYF. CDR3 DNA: TGTGCCAGCAGCTACGCCCAAGAGACCCAGTACTTC.

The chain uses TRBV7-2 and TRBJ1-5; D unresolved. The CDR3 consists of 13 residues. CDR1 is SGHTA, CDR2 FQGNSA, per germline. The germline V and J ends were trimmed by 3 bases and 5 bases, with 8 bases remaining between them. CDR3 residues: CASSFMPYQPQHF. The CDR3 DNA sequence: TGTGCCAGCAGCTTTATGCCTTATCAGCCCCAGCATTTT.

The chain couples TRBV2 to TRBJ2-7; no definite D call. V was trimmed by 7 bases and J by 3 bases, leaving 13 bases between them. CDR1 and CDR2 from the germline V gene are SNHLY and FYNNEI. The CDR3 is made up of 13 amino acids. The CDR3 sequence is CASTSPLYYEQYF. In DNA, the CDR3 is TGTGCCAGCACCTCTCCTCTGTACTACGAGCAGTACTTC.